A single sample is the source of the 11 T cell receptor beta chains below, sequenced in a study of blood T cell repertoires in COVID-19. Clones were read by immunoSEQ multiplex PCR, and TCRdb kept only the in-frame ones, dropping some. Of around 100,000 clones detected, 80% to 90% appear once; the ten largest clones hold roughly 32%. Sequenced sample: peripheral blood. All receptors derive from a woman older than 75 with acute or convalescent COVID-19.

The chain combines TRBV7-9 with TRBJ2-5; D may be TRBD2 (5 bases). Germline values: CDR1 SEHNR, CDR2 FQNEAQ (reference sequence). The CDR3 covers 17 residues. Deletions cut 4 bases from V and 5 bases from J, with 23 bases between. In nucleotides, the CDR3 is TGTGCCAGCAGCTATCCGCGAGGGATGCCTCTTTCGGAGACCCAGTACTTC. This codes for CASSYPRGMPLSETQYF.

The chain links TRBV11-2 to TRBJ2-2, with D possibly matching TRBD1 (6 bases). CDR1 and CDR2 from the germline V gene are SGHAT and FQNNGV. V was cut by 5 bases and J by 6 bases, with 19 bases left in between. There are 16 residues in the CDR3. The CDR3 coding sequence is TGTGCCAGCAGCCACAGGGACCCCACTAAGGCCGGGGAGCTGTTTTTT. Translated, it gives CASSHRDPTKAGELFF.

The V and J genes are TRBV6-1 and TRBJ2-1, with TRBD1 matching over 9 bases. This CDR3 has 16 amino acids. The germline CDR1 and CDR2 sequences are MNHNS and SASEGT. With V trimmed by 2 bases and J by 6 bases, 8 bases remained unmatched. The CDR3 reads CASSELGQGMFNEQFF. CDR3 nucleotides: TGTGCCAGCAGTGAACTCGGACAGGGGATGTTCAATGAGCAGTTCTTC.

The J gene is TRBJ2-5, the V gene TRBV5-4; the match to TRBD2 covers 12 bases. J gave up 3 bases and V 4 bases, and 4 bases lay outside the gene matches. CDR1 SGHNT and CDR2 YYREEE come from the germline V gene (reference sequence). The CDR3 runs 15 residues. CDR3 nucleotide sequence: TGTGCCAGCAGCCTCCGGACTAGCGGGAAAGAGACCCAGTACTTC. As protein: CASSLRTSGKETQYF.

The chain combines TRBV10-2 with TRBJ1-2; no reliable D call. V lost 3 bases to trimming and J lost 8 bases, with 13 bases between them. Per the germline V gene, CDR1 is WSHSY and CDR2 is SAAADI. The CDR3 sequence is 13 residues long. In nucleotides, the CDR3 is TGCGCCAGCAGTGACTGGGCGCGTGGGGGCTACACCTTC. This translates into CASSDWARGGYTF.

This clone was counted only a few times. V is TRBV2 and J is TRBJ1-2, with 10 bases matching TRBD1. The length of the CDR3 is 13 residues. The germline gives CDR1 SNHLY, CDR2 FYNNEI. After removal of 4 bases from V and 7 bases from J, the junction contained 3 bases not matched to a gene. The CDR3 protein is CASSGWDRGGYTF. The CDR3 coding sequence is TGTGCCAGCAGTGGGTGGGACAGGGGTGGCTACACCTTC.

The chain couples TRBV24-1 to TRBJ2-3, with TRBD1 matching 10 bases. J gave up 3 bases and V 4 bases, and 3 bases lay outside the gene matches. Germline CDR1 is KGHDR and CDR2 is SFDVKD. This CDR3 comprises 15 residues. Written as DNA, the CDR3 is TGTGCCACCAGTGAAGGACAGGGGGTTACAGATACGCAGTATTTT. Translating it yields CATSEGQGVTDTQYF.

This chain connects TRBV6-5 to TRBJ1-3; the D is unclear. In germline, CDR1 is MNHEY, CDR2 SVGAGI. Trimming took off 4 bases at V and 2 bases at J, with 12 bases between the two ends. The CDR3 contains 15 residues. Here the CDR3 reads CASSSPVRTGNTIYF. The CDR3 nucleotides read TGTGCCAGCAGTTCCCCGGTTCGAACTGGAAACACCATATATTTT.

This chain uses TRBV30 with TRBJ1-5, with a weak D call TRBD1 (6 bases). Between the trimmed V and J ends, which lost 2 bases and 1 base, there was a span of 15 bases. Germline V CDR1 and CDR2: GTSNPN, SVGIG (reference sequence). There are 16 residues in the CDR3. Here the CDR3 DNA reads TGTGCCTGGAGTTCGGGCAGGGGAAGGAGCAATCAGCCCCAGCATTTT. Encoded protein: CAWSSGRGRSNQPQHF.

Only one count was recorded for this clone. The CDR3 sequence: CASSAGAPSAQYF. In DNA, the CDR3 is TGCGCCAGCAGCGCAGGGGCCCCCTCTGCGCAGTACTTC. The rearrangement uses TRBV5-1 and TRBJ2-7; a possible D gene is TRBD1 (6 bases). Per germline, CDR1 SGHRS and CDR2 YFSETQ. The CDR3 length is 13 residues. Trimming removed 4 bases from V and 9 bases from J, with 17 bases in between.

This clone is a singleton in its sample. J is TRBJ1-6 and V is TRBV7-9, with D possibly matching TRBD1 (5 bases). Germline CDR1 is SEHNR and CDR2 is FQNEAQ (reference sequence). V was cut by 3 bases and J by 7 bases, with 13 bases left in between. CDR3 length: 15 residues. CDR3 nucleotide sequence: TGTGCCAGCAGCTTGCGGTCAGGGCCCAATTCACCCCTCCACTTT. Its translation is CASSLRSGPNSPLHF.